This TCR beta chain was captured in a study of vaccination effects on CD4 cells after COVID-19. Clones were read by immunoSEQ multiplex PCR, and TCRdb kept only the in-frame ones, dropping some. The sample has tens of thousands of clones; roughly 79% are singletons. The study's findings and limits: A shortage of convalescent patients and an absence of early post-infection timepoints characterized the study. Only a single clone (1 of 255 vaccine-induced clones in healthy vaccinees) cross-reacted with common cold coronaviruses.

With the ViraFEST assay, the study expanded antigen-specific CD4+ T cells using viral peptide pools, then sequenced them. With roughly 9 days of culture completed, CD4+ T cells were isolated. As their vaccination, participants received two doses of either BNT162b2 or mRNA-1273. According to the study, vaccine recipients showed no prior SARS-CoV-2 infection and negative nucleocapsid antibodies. On days 3 and 7, fresh IL-2 medium replaced half the medium. As regards this clone: Antigen: not known.

The CDR3 contains 14 residues. The ends lost 4 bases at V and 4 bases at J; junction bases unmatched: 5. Germline CDR1 and CDR2: SGHRS and YFSETQ. The specimen was CD4+ T cells from PBMCs cultured with SARS-CoV-2 spike peptides, collected after COVID-19 vaccination. This TCR was recovered from a human donor who received a COVID-19 vaccine. Some clones in this sample may be carry-over from other donors' samples. The rearrangement uses TRBV5-1 and TRBJ1-1; TRBD1 matches 9 bases. Here the CDR3 reads CASSPQGAVTEAFF. CDR3 bases: TGCGCCAGCAGCCCACAGGGGGCAGTCACTGAAGCTTTCTTT.